A selection of T cell receptor beta chains follows, all from one sample in a study of cytomegalovirus exposure and HLA in healthy donors. Only in-frame clones appear in the TCRdb table, and some are missing; sequencing was by immunoSEQ multiplex PCR. Here the sample spans 90,000 to 150,000 clones, around three quarters being singletons. Sequencing was performed on PBMCs. The receptor source for this set is a man between 40 and 49 years old in good health and CMV-seropositive. Each CDR3 is given with its conserved first and last residue. D genes are given only for firm matches. Clone size is given for some rows only: seen once, a few or many times, or a class if the clone is expanded.

J | size | D | V | CDR3 | DNA
TRBJ2-7 | few | . | TRBV6-5 | CASSEVKGTYEQYF | TGTGCCAGCAGTGAAGTTAAGGGGACATACGAGCAGTACTTC
TRBJ2-5 | . | TRBD2 | TRBV7-9 | CASSAVLGGETQYF | TGTGCCAGCAGCGCGGTCCTGGGAGGGGAGACCCAGTACTTC
TRBJ1-2 | . | . | TRBV7-9 | CASSVDSKSGSYTF | TGTGCCAGCAGCGTGGACTCAAAATCTGGGAGCTACACCTTC
TRBJ1-2 | once | TRBD1 | TRBV7-9 | CSSSFTRGSYGYTF | TGTTCCAGCAGCTTTACCAGGGGGAGCTATGGCTACACCTTC
TRBJ1-5 | . | TRBD1 | TRBV2 | CASGGTGSPNQPQHF | TGTGCCAGCGGCGGGACAGGGAGTCCCAATCAGCCCCAGCATTTT
TRBJ1-1 | . | . | TRBV11-2 | CASSLMAGLNTEAFF | TGTGCCAGCAGCTTAATGGCAGGGCTGAACACTGAAGCTTTCTTT
TRBJ1-5 | few | TRBD1 | TRBV7-6 | CASSPLTGGSNQPQHF | TGTGCCAGCAGCCCACTGACAGGGGGTAGCAATCAGCCCCAGCATTTT
TRBJ2-2 | . | . | TRBV4-1 | CASSQPGTNTGELFF | TGCGCCAGCAGCCAACCAGGGACGAACACCGGGGAGCTGTTTTTT
TRBJ2-5 | . | . | TRBV4-1 | CASSQLQVVQETQYF | TGCGCCAGCAGCCAACTACAGGTCGTACAAGAGACCCAGTACTTC
TRBJ2-7 | . | TRBD1 | TRBV15 | CATSRDTNRGREQYF | TGTGCCACCAGCAGAGATACCAACAGGGGGAGAGAGCAGTACTTC
TRBJ2-6 | . | . | TRBV5-1 | CASSLGGAGANVLTF | TGCGCCAGCAGCTTGGGGGGGGCTGGGGCCAACGTCCTGACTTTC
TRBJ1-2 | once | . | TRBV4-1 | CASSQGLKNYGYTF | TGCGCCAGCAGCCAGGGACTGAAGAACTATGGCTACACCTTC
TRBJ1-1 | . | . | TRBV6-4 | CASRPQGKQTEAFF | TGTGCCAGCAGACCTCAGGGGAAACAGACTGAAGCTTTCTTT
TRBJ2-5 | . | TRBD2 | TRBV7-2 | CASSWTSGGRGETQYF | TGTGCCAGCAGCTGGACTAGCGGGGGGCGGGGGGAGACCCAGTACTTC
TRBJ2-5 | . | . | TRBV7-2 | CASSFWGPGETQYF | TGTGCCAGCAGCTTCTGGGGGCCGGGAGAGACCCAGTACTTC
TRBJ2-7 | . | . | TRBV7-9 | CASSSTGLIEQYF | TGTGCCAGCAGCAGCACAGGCCTGATCGAGCAGTACTTC
TRBJ1-2 | . | . | TRBV29-1 | CSVAGAGGYTF | TGCAGCGTGGCAGGGGCGGGTGGCTACACCTTC
TRBJ2-1 | . | . | TRBV9 | CASSLPRTGGPSYNEQFF | TGTGCCAGCAGCCTACCCAGAACCGGGGGGCCCTCCTACAATGAGCAGTTCTTC
TRBJ2-5 | few | TRBD2 | TRBV5-1 | CASSPQRGAETQYF | TGCGCCAGCAGCCCGCAGCGGGGGGCTGAGACCCAGTACTTC
TRBJ1-1 | . | . | TRBV18 | CASSPQGSNTEAFF | TGTGCCAGCTCACCCCAGGGATCGAACACTGAAGCTTTCTTT
TRBJ2-7 | . | TRBD2 | TRBV11-2 | CASSLASRGGSYEQYF | TGTGCCAGCAGCTTAGCTTCCCGCGGGGGCTCCTACGAGCAGTACTTC
TRBJ1-2 | . | TRBD1 | TRBV19 | CASSIRIQGAGGYTF | TGTGCCAGTAGTATTCGGATACAGGGGGCTGGTGGCTACACCTTC
TRBJ1-2 | . | . | TRBV4-3 | CASSSDRNYGYTF | TGCGCCAGCAGCTCGGACAGAAATTATGGCTACACCTTC
TRBJ1-1 | . | TRBD1 | TRBV28 | CASSLRQGARVAFF | TGTGCCAGCAGCCTAAGACAGGGGGCAAGGGTAGCTTTCTTT
TRBJ2-7 | . | . | TRBV19 | CASSIAHFGSYEQYF | TGTGCCAGTAGTATTGCCCACTTCGGCTCCTACGAGCAGTACTTC
TRBJ2-4 | . | TRBD1 | TRBV5-5 | CASSLTQVIWDSQYF | TGTGCCAGCAGCTTGACACAGGTCATTTGGGACAGTCAGTACTTC
TRBJ1-6 | . | TRBD1 | TRBV18 | CASSPRQGNNSPLHF | TGTGCCAGCTCACCACGACAGGGTAATAATTCACCCCTCCACTTT
TRBJ2-2 | . | TRBD1 | TRBV7-2 | CASSLVGTGVAGELFF | TGTGCCAGCAGCTTAGTCGGGACAGGGGTTGCCGGGGAGCTGTTTTTT